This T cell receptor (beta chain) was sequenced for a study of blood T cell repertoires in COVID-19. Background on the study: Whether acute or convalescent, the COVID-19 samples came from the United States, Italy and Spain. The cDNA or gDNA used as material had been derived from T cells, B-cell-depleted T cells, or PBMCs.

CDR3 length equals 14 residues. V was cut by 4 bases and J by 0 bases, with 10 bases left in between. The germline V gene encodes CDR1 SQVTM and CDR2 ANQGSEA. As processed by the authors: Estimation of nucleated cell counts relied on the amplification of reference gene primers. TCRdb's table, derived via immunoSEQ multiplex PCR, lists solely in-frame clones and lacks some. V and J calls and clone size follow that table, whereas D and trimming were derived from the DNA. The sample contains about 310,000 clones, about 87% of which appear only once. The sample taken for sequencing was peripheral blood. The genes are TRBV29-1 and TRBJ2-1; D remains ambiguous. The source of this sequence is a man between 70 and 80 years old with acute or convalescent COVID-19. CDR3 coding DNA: TGCAGCGTTGTGGCAGGCCCCTCCTACAATGAGCAGTTCTTC. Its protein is CSVVAGPSYNEQFF.